Each of the 32 T cell receptor beta chains below was sequenced from the same sample in a study of T-cell reconstitution after alpha-beta-depleted transplantation in children. Preparing the TCRbeta library involved the use of unique molecular identifiers. TCRdb reprocessed the PCR reads via MiXCR and lists one record per CDR3 protein. In the table there are a few hundred thousand distinct CDR3 sequences, about 9.9% of which are singletons. The sample consisted of peripheral blood, taken 180 days after TCRalphabeta/CD19-depleted stem cell transplant. The receptor set was obtained from a male patient between 2 and 10 years old who had a stem cell transplant for chronic granulomatous disease, so the T cells may come from the graft donor.

This clonotype was detected a few times. The chain's CDR3 is CASSEALRGLSTDTQYF. The CDR3, as DNA: TGTGCCAGCAGTGAAGCGCTTAGAGGACTTTCCACAGATACGCAGTATTTT. The V and J genes are TRBV2 and TRBJ2-3, with D possibly matching TRBD2 (5 bases). The CDR3 sequence is 17 residues long. From germline, CDR1 is SNHLY and CDR2 FYNNEI. The germline V and J ends were trimmed by 0 bases and 2 bases, with 15 bases remaining between them.

Many counts were recorded for this clonotype. The CDR3 bases are TGTGCCAGCAGTTTAAATCCGGGCAGCCTAGATACGCAGTATTTT. Translation gives CASSLNPGSLDTQYF. The J gene is TRBJ2-3, the V gene TRBV12-3 or TRBV12-4, with D hard to call. The germline V and J ends were trimmed by 2 bases and 5 bases, with 14 bases remaining between them. The CDR3 totals 15 residues.

This clonotype was counted between two and nine times. The gene calls are TRBV20-1 and TRBJ2-7, with D perhaps TRBD2 (5 bases). The CDR3 is 12 residues long. Trimming left V 8 bases short and J 1 base short, with 12 bases between. Germline CDR1 DFQATT, CDR2 SNEGSKA (reference sequence). Written as DNA, the CDR3 is TGCAGTCCCATTAGCGAGTCCTACGAGCAGTACTTC. It codes for CSPISESYEQYF.

In the case of this clonotype: This may be a read error, as it is one base from a much larger clone. V usage is TRBV15 and J usage is TRBJ2-7; D not resolved. CDR3 size: 14 residues. CDR1 is LNHNV and CDR2 is YYDKDF in the germline V gene (reference sequence). For the CDR3, the DNA is TGTGCCTCCAGCAGAGATTTTGTGGCCTACGAGCAGTACTTC. Protein: CASSRDFVAYEQYF.

V usage is TRBV4-2 and J usage is TRBJ2-6; 7 nucleotides line up with TRBD1. The length of the CDR3 is 17 residues. The V and J ends lost 8 bases and 3 bases, in that order; junction bases with no gene match: 13. Per germline, CDR1 LGHNA and CDR2 YNFKEQ. The CDR3 sequence: CASHKPQGVSGANVLTF. As DNA, the CDR3 is TGTGCCAGCCATAAACCCCAGGGGGTTAGTGGGGCCAACGTCCTGACTTTC.

This clonotype was seen repeatedly, ten times or more. The chain has TRBV6-5 and TRBJ1-6; no clear D gene. CDR1 is MNHEY and CDR2 is SVGAGI in the germline V gene. V was clipped by 2 bases and J by 0 bases, with 11 bases between them. This CDR3 has 17 amino acids. CDR3 nucleotides: TGTGCCAGCAGTTACAGTCCTTGGAGCTCCTATAATTCACCCCTCCACTTT. Encoded protein: CASSYSPWSSYNSPLHF.

Details on this clonotype: A much larger clone lies one base from this, so it may be a read error. In DNA form, the CDR3 reads TGTACCACCAGCAGAGTGGTGAACACTGAAGCTTTCTTT. Translation: CTTSRVVNTEAFF. The chain couples TRBV15 to TRBJ1-1; D gene uncertain. CDR3 length: 13 residues. In germline, CDR1 is LNHNV, CDR2 YYDKDF (reference sequence).

A few counts support this clonotype. This chain uses TRBV12-3 or TRBV12-4 with TRBJ1-5; D is uncertain. This CDR3 region has 17 residues. Trimming took off 2 bases at V and 0 bases at J, with 14 bases between the two ends. CDR3 in amino acids: CASSLFLGGDSNQPQHF. The CDR3 coding sequence is TGTGCCAGCAGTTTATTTTTGGGCGGAGATAGCAATCAGCCCCAGCATTTT.

This clonotype was observed many times. The chain couples TRBV20-1 to TRBJ2-7, with no clear D. Trimming took 1 base from V and 3 from J, leaving 10 bases between them. There are 13 residues in the CDR3. Per the germline V gene, CDR1 is DFQATT and CDR2 is SNEGSKA (reference sequence). The CDR3: CSARVPGNYEQYF. CDR3 DNA sequence: TGCAGTGCTAGAGTTCCGGGTAACTACGAGCAGTACTTC.

This clonotype occurred many times. The rearrangement links TRBV21-1 to TRBJ2-7; TRBD1 is the table's D call and was not checked against the DNA. TRBV21-1 is marked as a pseudogene. The CDR3 is made up of 15 amino acids. CDR3 nucleotide sequence: TGTGCCAGCAGCACTCAGGGGGCGCCTCTCTACGAGCAGTACTTC. Translation gives CASSTQGAPLYEQYF.

This clonotype was counted ten times or more. This rearrangement joins TRBV20-1 to TRBJ2-2; no firm D call. Germline values: CDR1 DFQATT, CDR2 SNEGSKA (reference sequence). The CDR3 extends over 13 amino acids. V lost 3 bases to trimming and J lost 6 bases, with 11 bases between them. The CDR3 coding sequence is TGCAGTGCTAGTAGGGCGTTACCCGGGGAGCTGTTTTTT. It encodes CSASRALPGELFF.

This rearrangement joins TRBV11-1 to TRBJ2-2; TRBD2 matches 8 bases. Per germline, CDR1 SGHAT and CDR2 FQDESV (reference sequence). The CDR3 contains 19 residues. J gave up 0 bases and V 5 bases, and 14 bases lay outside the gene matches. CDR3 sequence: CASSHSGLVIDPNTGELFF. The CDR3 nucleotides read TGTGCCAGCAGCCATTCGGGACTAGTGATAGACCCGAACACCGGGGAGCTGTTTTTT.

To note about this clonotype: Given a much more abundant clone one base away, this may be a read error. The chain uses TRBV4-3 and TRBJ2-1; possible D gene TRBD2, 6 bases. The CDR3 consists of 13 residues. The germline V gene has CDR1 LGHNA and CDR2 YSLEER. CDR3 coding DNA: TGCGCCAACAGCCAAGATTGGAGGGTGGAGCAGTTCTTC. Translated: CANSQDWRVEQFF.

This clonotype was picked up a small number of times. This chain joins TRBV4-1 and TRBJ1-4; D is ambiguous. V lost 2 bases, J lost 0 bases, and 22 bases lay in between. Per germline, CDR1 MGHRA and CDR2 YSYEKL. This CDR3 has 20 residues. CDR3 sequence reads: CASSQSEISKDFATNEKLFF. CDR3 bases: TGCGCCAGCAGCCAATCGGAAATAAGTAAGGACTTCGCAACTAATGAAAAACTGTTTTTT.

Of note for this clonotype: It may be a read error: a sequence one base away is much more abundant. The rearrangement joins TRBV2 to TRBJ2-7; 9 bases match TRBD1. The CDR3 loop spans 15 amino acids. Per germline, CDR1 SNHLY and CDR2 FYNNEI. CDR3 in amino acids: CASSERGQGPYEQCF. In DNA, the CDR3 is TGTGCCAGCAGTGAACGGGGACAGGGACCCTACGAGCAGTGCTTC.

This clonotype was counted ten times or more. CDR3 sequence reads: CSAREAGRKETQYF. In DNA, the CDR3 is TGCAGTGCTAGAGAGGCAGGGAGGAAAGAGACCCAGTACTTC. The chain has TRBV20-1 and TRBJ2-5, with D perhaps matching TRBD2 (6 bases). Germline V lookup: CDR1 DFQATT, CDR2 SNEGSKA (reference sequence). The V end lost 0 bases, the J end lost 3 bases, and 11 bases lay between the germline ends. This CDR3 is built from 14 residues.

CDR3 region: CASSNGPTIYEQYF. The CDR3, as DNA: TGTGCCAGCAGCAACGGACCGACCATCTACGAGCAGTACTTC. V gene TRBV11-2 combines with J gene TRBJ2-7; no definite D call. Germline CDR1 SGHAT, CDR2 FQNNGV. With 5 bases removed from V and 3 bases from J, the gap between germline ends came to 14 bases. CDR3 length: 14 residues. The full variable domain, in which reference TRBV11-2 and TRBJ2-7 provide the parts outside the CDR3, is EAGVAQSPRYKIIEKRQSVAFWCNPISGHATLYWYQQILGQGPKLLIQFQNNGVVDDSQLPKDRFSAERLKGVDSTLKIQPAKLEDSAVYLCASSNGPTIYEQYFGPGTRLTVT.

A remark on this clonotype: A read error may be the cause here, since a much bigger clone is one base away. V gene TRBV7-9 combines with J gene TRBJ2-3, with TRBD2 as a possible D gene (7 bases). V shed 5 bases and J shed 2 bases, with 17 bases lying between them. This CDR3 has 16 amino acids. CDR1 is SEHNR and CDR2 is FQNEAQ in the germline V gene (reference sequence). The CDR3 protein is CASSVKGGASTDTQYF. The DNA for the CDR3 is TGTGCCAGCAGCGTTAAAGGGGGGGCTTCCACAGATACGCAGTATTTT.

This clonotype was found a few times. The genes are TRBV2 and TRBJ2-1; 15 nucleotides match TRBD2. The CDR3 runs to 16 residues. CDR1 SNHLY and CDR2 FYNNEI come from the germline V gene. V lost 3 bases to trimming and J lost 10 bases; unmatched junction nucleotides: 7. The CDR3 bases are TGTGCCAGCAGTGAGGTCGGACTAGCGGGGGGGCGGGAGCAGTTCTTC. Amino acid sequence: CASSEVGLAGGREQFF.

At least ten counts were recorded for this clonotype. The gene calls are TRBV4-1 and TRBJ2-7; D might be TRBD2 (5 bases). The V gene's germline CDR1 is MGHRA and CDR2 YSYEKL. V was clipped by 0 bases and J by 6 bases, with 21 bases between them. This CDR3 has 17 amino acids. For the CDR3, the DNA is TGCGCCAGCAGCCAAGATTCAGGCGGGTTTCGGTCGGGCGAGCAGTACTTC. Translation gives CASSQDSGGFRSGEQYF.

This clonotype occurred a few times. The V and J genes are TRBV27 and TRBJ2-6; D ambiguous. This CDR3 has 17 amino acids. V lost 3 bases and J lost 3, with 15 bases in between. Per germline, CDR1 MNHEY and CDR2 SMNVEV (reference sequence). Written as DNA, the CDR3 is TGTGCCAGCAGTTTTTCCGGGCTGGTCGGTGGGGCCAACGTCCTGACTTTC. Its translation: CASSFSGLVGGANVLTF.

J is TRBJ2-5 and V is TRBV7-3; TRBD1 matches 10 bases. Germline values: CDR1 SGHTA, CDR2 FQGTGA. With 4 bases clipped from V and 2 bases from J, the junction kept 4 bases outside the gene matches. The CDR3 is made up of 15 amino acids. The CDR3 loop reads CASSSTGGGQETQYF. CDR3 DNA: TGTGCCAGCAGCTCGACAGGGGGCGGGCAAGAGACCCAGTACTTC. Based on the CDR3 plus reference TRBV7-3 and TRBJ2-5, the full variable domain is GAGVSQTPSNKVTEKGKYVELRCDPISGHTALYWYRQSLGQGPEFLIYFQGTGAADDSGLPNDRFFAVRPEGSVSTLKIQRTERGDSAVYLCASSSTGGGQETQYFGPGTRLLVL.

This clonotype has a count of ten or more. The rearrangement uses TRBV7-2 and TRBJ2-3, with 11 bases fitting TRBD1. The CDR3 is made up of 14 amino acids. Trimming cost V 8 bases and J 6 bases; bases outside gene matches: 7. Germline V gene sequence: CDR1 SGHTA, CDR2 FQGNSA. For the CDR3, the DNA is TGTGCCAGCGGCCGGGACAGGGGGACCGATACGCAGTATTTT. Protein: CASGRDRGTDTQYF.

This clonotype was found many times. The V and J genes are TRBV29-1 and TRBJ2-6; D is perhaps TRBD1 (5 bases). The CDR3 contains 18 residues. The V end lost 8 bases, the J end lost 0 bases, and 23 bases lay between the germline ends. CDR1 is SQVTM, CDR2 ANQGSEA, per germline. The CDR3 DNA sequence: TGCAGCCAGGGCAAGGGGCAGGGCTTCCGCTCTGGGGCCAACGTCCTGACTTTC. This translates into CSQGKGQGFRSGANVLTF.

This clonotype was counted many times. The chain is built from TRBV7-2 and TRBJ1-4, with TRBD1 as a possible D gene (6 bases). CDR1 and CDR2 from the germline V gene are SGHTA and FQGNSA. The V and J ends lost 1 base and 2 bases respectively, with 14 bases between them. This CDR3 contains 17 residues. CDR3 bases: TGTGCCAGCAGCTTAGGAGGGGGGGTACGGACTAATGAAAAACTGTTTTTT. It specifies CASSLGGGVRTNEKLFF. The whole variable domain, filled in from reference TRBV7-2 and TRBJ1-4, reads GAGVSQSPSNKVTEKGKDVELRCDPISGHTALYWYRQSLGQGLEFLIYFQGNSAPDKSGLPSDRFSAERTGGSVSTLTIQRTQQEDSAVYLCASSLGGGVRTNEKLFFGSGTQLSVL.

This clonotype has at least ten counts. The chain has TRBV20-1 and TRBJ2-7; D may be TRBD2 (6 bases). CDR3 length: 12 amino acids. Trimming removed 2 bases at V and 4 bases at J, with 9 bases between. Germline V gene sequence: CDR1 DFQATT, CDR2 SNEGSKA (reference sequence). CDR3 DNA: TGCAGTGCTAGATCGGGAGTTTACGAGCAGTACTTC. Translating gives CSARSGVYEQYF.

This clonotype has at least ten counts. The gene calls are TRBV9 and TRBJ2-3, with 9 bases fitting TRBD2. Germline V gives CDR1 SGDLS, CDR2 YYNGEE. The trim removed 0 bases at V and 4 bases at J, leaving 6 bases unmatched. The CDR3 totals 16 residues. CDR3 DNA: TGTGCCAGCAGCGTAGTTGGTAGCGGGAGTTCAGATACGCAGTATTTT. Protein product: CASSVVGSGSSDTQYF. Full variable domain (outside the CDR3, taken from reference TRBV9 and TRBJ2-3): DSGVTQTPKHLITATGQRVTLRCSPRSGDLSVYWYQQSLDQGLQFLIQYYNGEERAKGNILERFSAQQFPDLHSELNLSSLELGDSALYFCASSVVGSGSSDTQYFGPGTRLTVL.

This clonotype has a count of ten or more. The rearrangement joins TRBV7-3 to TRBJ2-3; tentatively, D is TRBD1 or TRBD2 (5 bases each). The CDR3 covers 13 residues. From germline, CDR1 is SGHTA and CDR2 FQGTGA. The germline V and J ends were trimmed by 2 bases and 6 bases, with 9 bases remaining between them. The CDR3, as DNA: TGTGCCAGCAGCTTATTCAGGGAGGATACGCAGTATTTT. Protein sequence: CASSLFREDTQYF.

In its sample, this clonotype was seen many times. The rearrangement joins TRBV20-1 to TRBJ2-2; D possibly corresponds to TRBD2 (5 bases). Germline-derived CDR1 and CDR2 are DFQATT and SNEGSKA (reference sequence). V lost 5 bases and J 8 bases, leaving 15 bases between the germline ends. There are 13 residues in the CDR3. DNA of the CDR3: TGCAGTGCTCCTGGACTGGTTCGAGGGGAGCTGTTTTTT. It yields the protein CSAPGLVRGELFF.

V is TRBV7-9 and J is TRBJ2-2, with 7 nucleotides matching TRBD2. Trimming removed 5 bases from V and 4 bases from J; junction bases left unmatched: 10. Germline lookup yields CDR1 SEHNR and CDR2 FQNEAQ (reference sequence). The CDR3 is 16 residues long. The CDR3 DNA follows: TGTGCCAGCAGCCCACCCCCGGGACTAACCACCGGGGAGCTGTTTTTT. This codes for CASSPPPGLTTGELFF.

V and J are TRBV7-3 and TRBJ1-2; the D gene is possibly TRBD1 (6 bases). With 5 bases removed from V and 4 bases from J, the gap between germline ends came to 11 bases. The germline CDR1 and CDR2 sequences are SGHTA and FQGTGA. The CDR3 runs to 13 residues. The DNA for the CDR3 is TGTGCCAGCAGCCAGGGGTCGGGCTATGGCTACACCTTC. It specifies CASSQGSGYGYTF. Looking up the rest from reference TRBV7-3 and TRBJ1-2 gives the full variable domain: GAGVSQTPSNKVTEKGKYVELRCDPISGHTALYWYRQSLGQGPEFLIYFQGTGAADDSGLPNDRFFAVRPEGSVSTLKIQRTERGDSAVYLCASSQGSGYGYTFGSGTRLTVV.

This clonotype was observed many times. The rearrangement uses TRBV29-1 and TRBJ2-6; the match to TRBD2 covers 9 bases. This CDR3 has 16 amino acids. Losses at the gene ends were 7 bases for V and 1 base for J; bases not matched to a gene: 8. CDR1 is SQVTM and CDR2 is ANQGSEA in the germline V gene. The CDR3 is CSAYGLAISGANVLTF. The CDR3 region has the DNA TGCAGCGCCTACGGACTAGCGATTTCTGGGGCCAACGTCCTGACTTTC.